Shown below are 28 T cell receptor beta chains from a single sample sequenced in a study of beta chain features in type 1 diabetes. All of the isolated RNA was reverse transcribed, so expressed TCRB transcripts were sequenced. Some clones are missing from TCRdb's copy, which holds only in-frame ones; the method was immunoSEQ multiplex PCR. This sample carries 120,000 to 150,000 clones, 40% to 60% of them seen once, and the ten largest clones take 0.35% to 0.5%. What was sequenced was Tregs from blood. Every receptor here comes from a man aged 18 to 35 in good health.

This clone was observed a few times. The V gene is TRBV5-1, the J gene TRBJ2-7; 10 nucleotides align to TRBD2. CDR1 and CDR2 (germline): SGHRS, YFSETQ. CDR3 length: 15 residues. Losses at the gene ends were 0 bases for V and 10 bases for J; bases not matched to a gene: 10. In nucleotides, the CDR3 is TGCGCCAGCAGCTTGGCCTGGAGCGGGAGGGCCAATCAGTACTTC. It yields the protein CASSLAWSGRANQYF.

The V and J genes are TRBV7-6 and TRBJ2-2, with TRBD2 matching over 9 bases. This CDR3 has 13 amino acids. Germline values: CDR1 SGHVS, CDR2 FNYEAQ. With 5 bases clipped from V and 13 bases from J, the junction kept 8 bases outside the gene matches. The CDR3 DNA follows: TGTGCCAGCAGCCTGAGTAGCGGGAGTGGGCTGTTTTTT. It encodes CASSLSSGSGLFF.

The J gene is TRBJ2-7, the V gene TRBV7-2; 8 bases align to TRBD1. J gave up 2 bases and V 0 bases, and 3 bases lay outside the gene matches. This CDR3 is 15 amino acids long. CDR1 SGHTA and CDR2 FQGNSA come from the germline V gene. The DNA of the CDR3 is TGTGCCAGCAGCTTAGCGCTACAGGGGGCCTACGAGCAGTACTTC. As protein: CASSLALQGAYEQYF. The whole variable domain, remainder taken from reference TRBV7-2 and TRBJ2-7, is GAGVSQSPSNKVTEKGKDVELRCDPISGHTALYWYRQSLGQGLEFLIYFQGNSAPDKSGLPSDRFSAERTGGSVSTLTIQRTQQEDSAVYLCASSLALQGAYEQYFGPGTRLTVT.

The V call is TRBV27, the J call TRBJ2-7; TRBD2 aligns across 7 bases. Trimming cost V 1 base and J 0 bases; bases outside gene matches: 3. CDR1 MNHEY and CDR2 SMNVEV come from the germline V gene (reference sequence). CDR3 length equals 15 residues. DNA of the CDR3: TGTGCCAGCAGTTTATGGGGGGGGAGCTCCTACGAGCAGTACTTC. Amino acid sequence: CASSLWGGSSYEQYF.

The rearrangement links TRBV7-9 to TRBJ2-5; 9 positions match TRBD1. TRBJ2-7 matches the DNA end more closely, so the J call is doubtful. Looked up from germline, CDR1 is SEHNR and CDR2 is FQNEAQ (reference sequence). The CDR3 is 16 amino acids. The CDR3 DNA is TGTGCCAGCAGCTCGACCGGGACAGGGCGTTCCTACGAGCAGTACTTC. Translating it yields CASSSTGTGRSYEQYF.

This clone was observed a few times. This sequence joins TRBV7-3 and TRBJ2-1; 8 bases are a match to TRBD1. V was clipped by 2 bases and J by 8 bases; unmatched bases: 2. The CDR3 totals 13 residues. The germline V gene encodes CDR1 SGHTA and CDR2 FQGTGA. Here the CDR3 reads CASSLLRGHEQFF. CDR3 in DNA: TGTGCCAGCAGCTTACTCAGGGGGCATGAGCAGTTCTTC.

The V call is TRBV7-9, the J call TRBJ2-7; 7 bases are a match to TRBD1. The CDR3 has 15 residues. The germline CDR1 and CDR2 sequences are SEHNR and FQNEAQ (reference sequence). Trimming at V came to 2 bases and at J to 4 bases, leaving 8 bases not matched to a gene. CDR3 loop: CASSLSRQGIYEQYF. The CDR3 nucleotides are TGTGCCAGCAGCTTATCGCGACAGGGAATTTACGAGCAGTACTTC.

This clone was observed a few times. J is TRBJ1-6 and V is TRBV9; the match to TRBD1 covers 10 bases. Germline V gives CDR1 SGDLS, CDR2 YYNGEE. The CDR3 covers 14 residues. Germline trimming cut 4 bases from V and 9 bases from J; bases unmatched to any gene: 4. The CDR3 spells CASSIRDRGSPLHF. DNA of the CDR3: TGTGCCAGCAGCATCCGGGACAGGGGTTCACCCCTCCACTTT.

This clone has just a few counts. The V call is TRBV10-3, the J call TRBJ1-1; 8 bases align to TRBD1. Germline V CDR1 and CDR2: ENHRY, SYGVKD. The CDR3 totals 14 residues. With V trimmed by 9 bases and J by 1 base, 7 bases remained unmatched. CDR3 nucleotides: TGTGCCATAGGACAGGGATTTCAGAACACTGAAGCTTTCTTT. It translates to CAIGQGFQNTEAFF.

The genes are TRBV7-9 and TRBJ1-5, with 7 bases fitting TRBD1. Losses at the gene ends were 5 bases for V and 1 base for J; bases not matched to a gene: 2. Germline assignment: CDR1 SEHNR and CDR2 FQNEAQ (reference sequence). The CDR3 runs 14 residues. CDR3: CASSPTGSNQPQHF. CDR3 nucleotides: TGTGCCAGCAGCCCGACAGGGAGCAATCAGCCCCAGCATTTT.

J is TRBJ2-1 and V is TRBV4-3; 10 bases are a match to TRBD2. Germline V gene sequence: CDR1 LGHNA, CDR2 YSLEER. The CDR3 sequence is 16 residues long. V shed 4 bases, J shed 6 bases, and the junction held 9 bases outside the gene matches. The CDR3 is CASSPQGLAGVNEQFF. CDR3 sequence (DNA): TGCGCCAGCAGCCCCCAAGGGCTAGCGGGGGTCAATGAGCAGTTCTTC.

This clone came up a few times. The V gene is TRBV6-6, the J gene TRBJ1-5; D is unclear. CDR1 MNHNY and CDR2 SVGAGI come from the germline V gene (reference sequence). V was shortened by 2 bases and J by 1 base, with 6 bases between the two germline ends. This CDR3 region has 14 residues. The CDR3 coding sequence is TGTGCCAGCAGTTACCGGGAGAGCAATCAGCCCCAGCATTTT. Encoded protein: CASSYRESNQPQHF.

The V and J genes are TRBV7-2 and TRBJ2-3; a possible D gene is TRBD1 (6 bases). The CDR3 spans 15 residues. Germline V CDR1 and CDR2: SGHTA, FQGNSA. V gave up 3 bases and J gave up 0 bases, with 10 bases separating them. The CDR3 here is CASSFRGDSTDTQYF. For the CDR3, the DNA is TGTGCCAGCAGCTTCAGGGGCGACAGCACAGATACGCAGTATTTT. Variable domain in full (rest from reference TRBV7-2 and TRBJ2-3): GAGVSQSPSNKVTEKGKDVELRCDPISGHTALYWYRQSLGQGLEFLIYFQGNSAPDKSGLPSDRFSAERTGGSVSTLTIQRTQQEDSAVYLCASSFRGDSTDTQYFGPGTRLTVL.

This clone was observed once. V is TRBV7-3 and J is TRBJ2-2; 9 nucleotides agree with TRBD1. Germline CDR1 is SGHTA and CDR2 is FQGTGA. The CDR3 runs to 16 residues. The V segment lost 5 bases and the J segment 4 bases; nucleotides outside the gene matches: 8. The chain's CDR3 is CASSKGQGRTTGELFF. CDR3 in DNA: TGTGCCAGCAGCAAGGGACAGGGAAGAACCACCGGGGAGCTGTTTTTT. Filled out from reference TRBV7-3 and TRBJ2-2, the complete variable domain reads GAGVSQTPSNKVTEKGKYVELRCDPISGHTALYWYRQSLGQGPEFLIYFQGTGAADDSGLPNDRFFAVRPEGSVSTLKIQRTERGDSAVYLCASSKGQGRTTGELFFGEGSRLTVL.

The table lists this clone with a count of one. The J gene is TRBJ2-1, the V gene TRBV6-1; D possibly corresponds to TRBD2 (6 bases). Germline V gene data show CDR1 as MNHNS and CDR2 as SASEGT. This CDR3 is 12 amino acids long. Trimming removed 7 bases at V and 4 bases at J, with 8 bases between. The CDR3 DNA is TGTGCCAGCAACGGGGGTTACAATGAGCAGTTCTTC. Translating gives CASNGGYNEQFF.

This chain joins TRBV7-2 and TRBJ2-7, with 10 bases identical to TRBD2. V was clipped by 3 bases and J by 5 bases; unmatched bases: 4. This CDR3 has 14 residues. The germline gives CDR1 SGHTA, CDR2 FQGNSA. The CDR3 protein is CASSLGLANDEQYF. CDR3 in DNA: TGTGCCAGCAGCTTGGGACTAGCGAACGACGAGCAGTACTTC.

As DNA, the CDR3 is TGTGCCAGCAGGCGCCGGGCAACTAATGAAAAACTGTTTTTT. Translating it yields CASRRRATNEKLFF. V usage is TRBV6-5 and J usage is TRBJ1-4, with no clear D. Deletions cut 6 bases from V and 0 bases from J, with 8 bases between. Germline assignment: CDR1 MNHEY and CDR2 SVGAGI. This CDR3 has 14 amino acids.

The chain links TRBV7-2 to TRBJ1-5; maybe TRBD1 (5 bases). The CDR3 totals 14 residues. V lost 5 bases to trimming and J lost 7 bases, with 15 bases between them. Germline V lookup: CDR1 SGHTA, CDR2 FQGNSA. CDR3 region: CASSMEGIRQPQHF. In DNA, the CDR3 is TGTGCCAGCAGCATGGAGGGGATCAGGCAGCCCCAGCATTTT.

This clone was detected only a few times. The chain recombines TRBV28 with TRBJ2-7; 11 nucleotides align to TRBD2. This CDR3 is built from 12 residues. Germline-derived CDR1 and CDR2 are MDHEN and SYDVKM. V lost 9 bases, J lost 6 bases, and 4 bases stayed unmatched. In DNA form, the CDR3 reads TGTGCCAGTGGACTAGCGGGTACCGAGCAGTACTTC. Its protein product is CASGLAGTEQYF.

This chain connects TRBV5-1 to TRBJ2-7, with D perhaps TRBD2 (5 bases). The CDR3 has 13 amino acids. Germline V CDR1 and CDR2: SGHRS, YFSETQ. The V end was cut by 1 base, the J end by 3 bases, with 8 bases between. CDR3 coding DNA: TGCGCCAGCAGCTTGATACTAGACTACGAGCAGTACTTC. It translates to CASSLILDYEQYF.

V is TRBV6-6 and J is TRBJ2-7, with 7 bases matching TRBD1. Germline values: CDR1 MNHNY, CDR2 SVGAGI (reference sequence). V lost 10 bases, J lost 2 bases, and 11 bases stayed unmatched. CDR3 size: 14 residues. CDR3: CATGDDRVPYEQYF. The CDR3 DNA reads TGTGCCACCGGCGATGACAGGGTTCCCTACGAGCAGTACTTC.

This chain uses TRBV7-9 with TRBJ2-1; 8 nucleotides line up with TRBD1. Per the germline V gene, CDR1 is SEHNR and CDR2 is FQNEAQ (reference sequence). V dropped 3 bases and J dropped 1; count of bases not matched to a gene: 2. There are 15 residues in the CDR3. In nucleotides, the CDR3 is TGTGCCAGCAGCTTCAGACAGGGGTCCTACAATGAGCAGTTCTTC. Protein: CASSFRQGSYNEQFF.

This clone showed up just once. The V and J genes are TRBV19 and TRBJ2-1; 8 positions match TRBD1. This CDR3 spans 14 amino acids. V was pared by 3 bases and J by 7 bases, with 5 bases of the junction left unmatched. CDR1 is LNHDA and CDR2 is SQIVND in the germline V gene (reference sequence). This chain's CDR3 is CASSIRGLRNEQFF. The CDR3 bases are TGTGCCAGTAGTATCAGGGGGCTTAGGAATGAGCAGTTCTTC.

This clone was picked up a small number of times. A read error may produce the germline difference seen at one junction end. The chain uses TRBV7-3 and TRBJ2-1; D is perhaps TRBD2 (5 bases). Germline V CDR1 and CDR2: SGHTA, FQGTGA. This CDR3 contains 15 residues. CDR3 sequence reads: CASSLTRTPGNEQFF. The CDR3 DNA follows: TGTGCCAGCAGCCTAACCAGGACTCCCGGGAATGAGCAGTTCTTC.

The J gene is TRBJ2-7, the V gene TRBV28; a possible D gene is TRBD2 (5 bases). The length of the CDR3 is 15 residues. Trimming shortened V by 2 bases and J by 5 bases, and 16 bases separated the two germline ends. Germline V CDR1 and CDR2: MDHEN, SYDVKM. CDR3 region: CASSLLVDSGHEQYF. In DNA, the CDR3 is TGTGCCAGCAGTTTACTGGTGGACTCGGGCCACGAGCAGTACTTC.

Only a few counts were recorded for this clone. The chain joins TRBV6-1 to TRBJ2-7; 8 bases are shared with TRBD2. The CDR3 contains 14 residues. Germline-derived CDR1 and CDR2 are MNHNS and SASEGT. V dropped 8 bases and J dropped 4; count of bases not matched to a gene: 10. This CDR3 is CASLGSGVGYEQYF. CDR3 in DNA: TGTGCCAGCCTCGGTAGCGGGGTGGGGTACGAGCAGTACTTC.

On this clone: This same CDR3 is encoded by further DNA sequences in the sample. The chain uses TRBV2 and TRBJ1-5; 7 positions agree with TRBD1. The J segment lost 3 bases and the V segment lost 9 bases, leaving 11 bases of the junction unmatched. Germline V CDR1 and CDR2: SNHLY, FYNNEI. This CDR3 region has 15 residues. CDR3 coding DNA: TGTGCCAGTAGCCTCAGGGGGTGGTTCAATCAGCCCCAGCATTTT. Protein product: CASSLRGWFNQPQHF.

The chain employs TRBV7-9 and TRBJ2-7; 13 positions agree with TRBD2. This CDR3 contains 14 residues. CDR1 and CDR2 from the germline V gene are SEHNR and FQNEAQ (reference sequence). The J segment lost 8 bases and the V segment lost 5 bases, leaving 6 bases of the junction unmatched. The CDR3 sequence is CASSPWTSGSKQYF. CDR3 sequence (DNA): TGTGCCAGCAGCCCATGGACTAGCGGGAGCAAGCAGTACTTC.